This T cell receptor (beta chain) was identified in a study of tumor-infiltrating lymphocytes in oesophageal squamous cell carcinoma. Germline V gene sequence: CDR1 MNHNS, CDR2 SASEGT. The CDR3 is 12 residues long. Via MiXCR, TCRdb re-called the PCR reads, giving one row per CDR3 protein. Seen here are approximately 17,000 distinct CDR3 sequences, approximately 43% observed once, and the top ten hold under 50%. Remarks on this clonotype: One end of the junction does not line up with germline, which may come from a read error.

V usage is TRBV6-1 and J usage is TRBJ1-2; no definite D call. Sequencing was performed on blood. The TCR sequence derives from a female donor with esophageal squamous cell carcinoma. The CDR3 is CASSEAGYGYNF. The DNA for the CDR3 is TGTGCCAGCAGTGAAGCAGGCTATGGCTACAACTTC.